The 8 T cell receptor beta chains below come from one sample, sequenced in a study of long-term antiretroviral therapy in people with HIV. Survey-level resolution applied to immunoSEQ assay v3.0. Profiled with immunoSEQ multiplex PCR; TCRdb holds only in-frame clones, not every one. The data hold about 19,000 clones, with around 76% observed a single time. The material was unsorted PBMCs, obtained 0.5 years before starting antiretroviral therapy. Receptors originate from a woman in her 50s with HIV.

This clone was recorded a few times. The chain carries TRBV18 and TRBJ1-5, with 11 bases lining up with TRBD1. This CDR3 has 18 amino acids. The germline CDR1 and CDR2 sequences are KGHSH and LQKENI. With V trimmed by 6 bases and J by 1 base, 11 bases remained unmatched. The chain's CDR3 is CASSTYGQGAPSNQPQHF. CDR3 coding DNA: TGTGCCAGCTCTACCTATGGACAGGGGGCGCCGAGCAATCAGCCCCAGCATTTT.

The rearrangement uses TRBV7-8 and TRBJ2-2; perhaps TRBD1 as D (5 bases). Germline V gene sequence: CDR1 SGHVS, CDR2 FQNEAQ. The ends were cut back, 6 bases at V and 0 bases at J, with 14 bases in the middle. There are 16 residues in the CDR3. The CDR3 loop is CASRNYRSANTGELFF. The CDR3 DNA reads as TGTGCCAGCAGAAATTACAGGAGCGCGAACACCGGGGAGCTGTTTTTT. Filled out from reference TRBV7-8 and TRBJ2-2, the complete variable domain reads GAGVSQSPRYKVAKRGQDVALRCDPISGHVSLFWYQQALGQGPEFLTYFQNEAQLDKSGLPSDRFFAERPEGSVSTLKIQRTQQEDSAVYLCASRNYRSANTGELFFGEGSRLTVL.

The V and J genes are TRBV19 and TRBJ1-6; 9 nucleotides match TRBD1. Germline loops: CDR1 LNHDA, CDR2 SQIVND (reference sequence). CDR3 size: 14 residues. Losses at the gene ends were 6 bases for V and 10 bases for J; bases not matched to a gene: 7. In DNA, the CDR3 is TGTGCCAGTAGCCTACAGGGGGCGAAGTCACCCCTCCACTTT. This translates into CASSLQGAKSPLHF.

The V and J genes are TRBV7-9 and TRBJ2-7; possible D gene TRBD1, 5 bases. Germline V gives CDR1 SEHNR, CDR2 FQNEAQ (reference sequence). This CDR3 region has 13 residues. Trimming left V 5 bases short and J 4 bases short, with 12 bases between. The chain's CDR3 is CASSPQGYYEQYF. The DNA for the CDR3 is TGTGCCAGCAGCCCCCAGGGATATTACGAGCAGTACTTC.

The V call is TRBV14, the J call TRBJ1-2, with D uncertain. This CDR3 comprises 13 residues. Trimming removed 0 bases from V and 8 bases from J, with 10 bases in between. Looked up from germline, CDR1 is SGHDN and CDR2 is FVKESK. This CDR3 is CASSQDRGLGYTF. The CDR3 DNA sequence: TGTGCCAGCAGCCAAGATCGAGGACTGGGCTACACCTTC.

The chain is built from TRBV19 and TRBJ1-2, with D perhaps TRBD1 (6 bases). This CDR3 is built from 14 residues. Between the trimmed V and J ends, which lost 4 bases and 4 bases, there was a span of 13 bases. The germline V gene has CDR1 LNHDA and CDR2 SQIVND (reference sequence). The CDR3 here is CASSRAGEGYGYTF. In nucleotides, the CDR3 is TGTGCCAGTAGTAGGGCAGGGGAAGGCTATGGCTACACCTTC. Based on the CDR3 plus reference TRBV19 and TRBJ1-2, the full variable domain is DGGITQSPKYLFRKEGQNVTLSCEQNLNHDAMYWYRQDPGQGLRLIYYSQIVNDFQKGDIAEGYSVSREKKESFPLTVTSAQKNPTAFYLCASSRAGEGYGYTFGSGTRLTVV.

The rearrangement joins TRBV29-1 to TRBJ1-1; a weak D match, TRBD1 (5 bases). The CDR3 contains 12 residues. Trimming removed 7 bases from V and 0 bases from J, with 9 bases in between. Germline V lookup: CDR1 SQVTM, CDR2 ANQGSEA. CDR3 residues: CSGGTVNTEAFF. The CDR3 DNA reads as TGCAGCGGTGGGACGGTGAACACTGAAGCTTTCTTT.

V gene TRBV5-1 combines with J gene TRBJ1-3; 8 nucleotides align to TRBD1. This CDR3 has 16 amino acids. V shed 4 bases, J shed 1 base, and the junction held 7 bases outside the gene matches. The V gene's germline CDR1 is SGHRS and CDR2 YFSETQ. For the CDR3, the DNA is TGCGCCAGCAGCGATCAGGGGGCACTATCTGGAAACACCATATATTTT. Protein sequence: CASSDQGALSGNTIYF.